Shown below are 17 T cell receptor beta chains from a single sample sequenced in a study of cytomegalovirus exposure and HLA in healthy donors. 13 Jbeta primers and 60 Vbeta primers were used for the PCR. The data were produced by immunoSEQ multiplex PCR, yet TCRdb's version contains in-frame clones alone and is incomplete. The repertoire holds some 140,000 clones, approximately 80% seen once, with about 13% in the top ten. Input material: PBMCs. All receptors derive from a man aged 25-40 years in good health and CMV-seropositive.

This chain links TRBV4-1 with TRBJ2-3; 11 bases align to TRBD2. V lost 0 bases to trimming and J lost 1 base; unmatched junction nucleotides: 0. CDR3 length: 16 amino acids. Germline V gene sequence: CDR1 MGHRA, CDR2 YSYEKL. The CDR3 DNA is TGCGCCAGCAGCCAAGAGACTAGCGGGGGCACAGATACGCAGTATTTT. The encoded protein is CASSQETSGGTDTQYF.

This rearrangement joins TRBV5-5 to TRBJ2-5; D is possibly TRBD1 (6 bases). Near its end, the DNA agrees better with TRBJ2-7, so the J call may be wrong. From germline, CDR1 is SGHKS and CDR2 YYEKEE (reference sequence). The CDR3 length is 13 residues. The CDR3 DNA sequence: TGTGCCAGCAGCTGGACAGACACATACGAGCAGTACTTC. Translated: CASSWTDTYEQYF.

V and J are TRBV28 and TRBJ2-6; 7 bases fit TRBD1. J lost 1 base, V lost 7 bases, and 4 bases had no gene match. The CDR3 covers 15 residues. CDR1 and CDR2 from the germline V gene are MDHEN and SYDVKM. The CDR3 spells CASISQGSGANVLTF. CDR3 DNA sequence: TGTGCCAGCATTTCACAGGGGTCTGGGGCCAACGTCCTGACTTTC.

V and J are TRBV18 and TRBJ1-5; TRBD1 is a possible D gene (6 bases). Germline lookup yields CDR1 KGHSH and CDR2 LQKENI. Trimming removed 6 bases from V and 0 bases from J, with 6 bases in between. The CDR3 has 13 residues. CDR3 residues: CASSRGSNQPQHF. Here the CDR3 DNA reads TGTGCCAGCTCCAGGGGTAGCAATCAGCCCCAGCATTTT. The complete variable domain, with remaining parts taken from reference TRBV18 and TRBJ1-5, reads NAGVMQNPRHLVRRRGQEARLRCSPMKGHSHVYWYRQLPEEGLKFMVYLQKENIIDESGMPKERFSAEFPKEGPSILRIQQVVRGDSAAYFCASSRGSNQPQHFGDGTRLSIL.

The chain carries TRBV9 and TRBJ1-1, with D tentatively TRBD1 (5 bases). Germline V gene data show CDR1 as SGDLS and CDR2 as YYNGEE. The CDR3 extends over 14 amino acids. V lost 2 bases and J lost 0, with 8 bases in between. CDR3 DNA sequence: TGTGCCAGCAGCGTGACAGCGATGAACACTGAAGCTTTCTTT. This codes for CASSVTAMNTEAFF.

The V gene is TRBV4-2, the J gene TRBJ2-1; D possibly corresponds to TRBD1 (6 bases). The germline CDR1 and CDR2 sequences are LGHNA and YNFKEQ. Trimming stripped 2 bases from V and 4 bases from J, with 12 bases between. CDR3 length: 15 residues. The CDR3 loop reads CASSQTHDRYNEQFF. The CDR3 DNA sequence: TGTGCCAGCAGCCAAACCCACGACAGGTACAATGAGCAGTTCTTC.

This clone appeared a single time. This chain connects TRBV28 to TRBJ1-5; 8 nucleotides agree with TRBD1. J was trimmed by 0 bases and V by 6 bases; bases with no gene match: 7. CDR3 size: 16 residues. Per the germline V gene, CDR1 is MDHEN and CDR2 is SYDVKM. For the CDR3, the DNA is TGTGCCAGCAGCCAACAGGGGGTGGATAGCAATCAGCCCCAGCATTTT. This codes for CASSQQGVDSNQPQHF. The full variable domain, completed using reference TRBV28 and TRBJ1-5, is DVKVTQSSRYLVKRTGEKVFLECVQDMDHENMFWYRQDPGLGLRLIYFSYDVKMKEKGDIPEGYSVSREKKERFSLILESASTNQTSMYLCASSQQGVDSNQPQHFGDGTRLSIL.

This chain links TRBV13 with TRBJ1-2; 8 bases match TRBD1. The CDR3 runs to 16 residues. The germline gives CDR1 PRHDT, CDR2 FYEKMQ (reference sequence). The junction had 12 bases not matched to a gene; V was cut back by 4 bases and J by 5 bases. The CDR3 region is CASSSPGLQGVYGYTF. In nucleotides, the CDR3 is TGTGCCAGCAGCTCCCCCGGACTACAGGGGGTATATGGCTACACCTTC.

Here the CDR3 reads CASSLDQRATEQYF. CDR3 DNA sequence: TGTGCCAGCAGCTTAGATCAGCGGGCCACAGAGCAGTACTTC. The rearrangement links TRBV13 to TRBJ2-7; possibly TRBD2 for D (6 bases). CDR3 length equals 14 residues. V lost 1 base and J 7 bases, leaving 14 bases between the germline ends. Germline V CDR1 and CDR2: PRHDT, FYEKMQ (reference sequence).

V gene TRBV28 combines with J gene TRBJ2-7; D gene ambiguous. This CDR3 has 15 residues. CDR1 and CDR2 from the germline V gene are MDHEN and SYDVKM. Trimming took off 5 bases at V and 2 bases at J, with 16 bases between the two ends. CDR3 residues: CASSPGLKPPYEQYF. CDR3 sequence (DNA): TGTGCCAGCAGTCCGGGTCTCAAACCCCCCTACGAGCAGTACTTC.

V usage is TRBV9 and J usage is TRBJ2-5; 10 positions agree with TRBD1. There are 15 residues in the CDR3. The trim removed 4 bases at V and 5 bases at J, leaving 8 bases unmatched. Germline CDR1 and CDR2: SGDLS and YYNGEE. This CDR3 is CASSNIGTGEETQYF. Written as DNA, the CDR3 is TGTGCCAGCAGCAACATTGGGACAGGGGAGGAGACCCAGTACTTC.

The genes are TRBV7-9 and TRBJ1-2; possibly TRBD1 for D (6 bases). The CDR3 is made up of 14 amino acids. Looked up from germline, CDR1 is SEHNR and CDR2 is FQNEAQ (reference sequence). Trimming stripped 2 bases from V and 3 bases from J, with 10 bases between. In DNA, the CDR3 is TGTGCCAGCAGCTTACGTTCAGGGGACTATGGCTACACCTTC. This codes for CASSLRSGDYGYTF. Supplemented by reference TRBV7-9 and TRBJ1-2, the full variable domain reads DTGVSQNPRHKITKRGQNVTFRCDPISEHNRLYWYRQTLGQGPEFLTYFQNEAQLEKSRLLSDRFSAERPKGSFSTLEIQRTEQGDSAMYLCASSLRSGDYGYTFGSGTRLTVV.

The chain joins TRBV7-9 to TRBJ2-5; 9 bases align to TRBD2. Per the germline V gene, CDR1 is SEHNR and CDR2 is FQNEAQ (reference sequence). J gave up 1 base and V 0 bases, and 9 bases lay outside the gene matches. The CDR3 sequence is 18 residues long. CDR3 bases: TGTGCCAGCAGCTTAGCGAGGTGGCGGGAGGGCATCCAAGAGACCCAGTACTTC. It yields the protein CASSLARWREGIQETQYF.

The chain carries TRBV19 and TRBJ1-5; D is unclear. Germline V gene lookup returns CDR1 LNHDA and CDR2 SQIVND (reference sequence). The V end lost 7 bases, the J end lost 5 bases, and 18 bases lay between the germline ends. The CDR3 extends over 15 amino acids. CDR3 protein: CASNSRNLGHQPQHF. For the CDR3, the DNA is TGTGCCAGTAACTCGCGTAATCTTGGTCATCAGCCCCAGCATTTT.

The J gene is TRBJ2-7, the V gene TRBV25-1, with 8 bases identical to TRBD1. The germline CDR1 and CDR2 sequences are MGHDK and SYGVNS. The V and J ends lost 4 bases and 4 bases, in that order; junction bases with no gene match: 9. This CDR3 contains 15 residues. CDR3 protein: CASSAAGTGTYEQYF. The CDR3 DNA reads TGTGCCAGCAGTGCCGCCGGGACAGGTACATACGAGCAGTACTTC.

The chain combines TRBV4-1 with TRBJ1-3; D uncertain. The CDR3 sequence is 15 residues long. V lost 4 bases and J lost 0, with 10 bases in between. Per the germline V gene, CDR1 is MGHRA and CDR2 is YSYEKL. CDR3 DNA sequence: TGCGCCAGCAGCCGGGCGGGAGCCTCTGGAAACACCATATATTTT. It is translated as CASSRAGASGNTIYF.

This clone was picked up one time. The chain uses TRBV2 and TRBJ1-1; D ambiguous. The V end was cut by 6 bases, the J end by 0 bases, with 2 bases between. Germline V CDR1 and CDR2: SNHLY, FYNNEI. The CDR3 length is 11 residues. CDR3 sequence: CASSLNTEAFF. For the CDR3, the DNA is TGTGCCAGCAGCTTGAACACTGAAGCTTTCTTT.